The sequence of this TCR beta chain was determined in a study of long-term antiretroviral therapy in people with HIV. Per the germline V gene, CDR1 is SEHNR and CDR2 is FQNEAQ (reference sequence). This CDR3 spans 14 amino acids. Trimming removed 5 bases from V and 5 bases from J, with 13 bases in between. This clone was detected only a few times. The immunoSEQ assay was v3.0, run at survey level. The protocol was immunoSEQ multiplex PCR, while the TCRdb copy is restricted to in-frame clones and leaves out a portion. The sample yields around 16,000 clones, about 71% seen once. This clonotype was sampled from a woman aged 45-59 years with HIV. The gene calls are TRBV7-9 and TRBJ1-5, with D tentatively TRBD1 (6 bases). The starting material was unsorted PBMCs, obtained 1.5 years before starting antiretroviral therapy. CDR3 bases: TGTGCCAGCAGCCAAACAGGGTTCGATCAGCCCCAGCATTTT. Amino acid sequence: CASSQTGFDQPQHF.